A single sample gave rise to the 21 T cell receptor beta chains below, sequenced in a study of OX40 agonist ivuxolimab in advanced cancers. Libraries were prepared by immunoSEQ multiplex PCR; TCRdb keeps only in-frame clonotypes and omits some of them. The profile covers 55,000 to 75,000 clones, with about 90% appearing a single time and about 3.8% taken by the ten largest. The sample here was CD4+ or CD8+ T cells sorted from blood, taken in a trial of the OX40 agonist ivuxolimab. The receptors shown here come from an adult with an advanced solid tumor such as melanoma, head and neck, liver or kidney cancer.

V is TRBV27 and J is TRBJ2-7; D is perhaps TRBD2 (6 bases). CDR3 size: 12 residues. The germline gives CDR1 MNHEY, CDR2 SMNVEV (reference sequence). Trimming left V 5 bases short and J 6 bases short, with 11 bases between. The CDR3 is CASSILGGEQYF. CDR3 coding DNA: TGTGCCAGCAGTATCCTCGGGGGCGAGCAGTACTTC.

The V gene is TRBV4-3, the J gene TRBJ2-3, with TRBD2 identical over 8 bases. The length of the CDR3 is 16 residues. From germline, CDR1 is LGHNA and CDR2 YSLEER. Losses at the gene ends were 1 base for V and 3 bases for J; bases not matched to a gene: 6. Here the CDR3 reads CASSQAQTSVTDTQYF. The CDR3 DNA reads TGCGCCAGCAGCCAAGCGCAGACTAGCGTGACAGATACGCAGTATTTT.

The rearrangement uses TRBV19 and TRBJ2-3; TRBD2 aligns across 13 bases. Trimming removed 9 bases from V and 9 bases from J; junction bases left unmatched: 15. The CDR3 contains 16 residues. From germline, CDR1 is LNHDA and CDR2 SQIVND (reference sequence). The CDR3 DNA reads TGTGCCAGCCCACCAGGGGGACTAGCGGGATTTAGAACGCAGTATTTT. This codes for CASPPGGLAGFRTQYF.

This chain uses TRBV9 with TRBJ2-7, with 11 bases aligning to TRBD1. Germline V gene data show CDR1 as SGDLS and CDR2 as YYNGEE. With V trimmed by 2 bases and J by 7 bases, 8 bases remained unmatched. The CDR3 contains 15 residues. The CDR3 is CASSVAGQGAQEQYF. CDR3 nucleotides: TGTGCCAGCAGCGTTGCCGGACAGGGGGCTCAAGAGCAGTACTTC.

This clone was detected once. This CDR3 is CASSLALAAGELFF. The CDR3 DNA reads as TGTGCCAGCAGCTTAGCGCTAGCGGCCGGGGAGCTGTTTTTT. V gene TRBV7-9 combines with J gene TRBJ2-2; 7 bases match TRBD2. V trimming: 0 bases; J trimming: 6 bases; junction bases outside the gene matches: 1. The germline gives CDR1 SEHNR, CDR2 FQNEAQ (reference sequence). There are 14 residues in the CDR3.

The chain uses TRBV5-4 and TRBJ2-7; 11 nucleotides agree with TRBD1. Trimming took 0 bases from V and 1 from J; bases not matched to a gene: 3. The CDR3 spans 16 residues. Germline V gene lookup returns CDR1 SGHNT and CDR2 YYREEE (reference sequence). The CDR3 here is CASSLGDRGKSYEQYF. The CDR3 coding sequence is TGTGCCAGCAGCTTGGGGGACAGGGGGAAATCCTACGAGCAGTACTTC.

This clone turned up a few times. This chain uses TRBV7-8 with TRBJ2-7, with TRBD1 matching 9 bases. This CDR3 contains 15 residues. With 1 base clipped from V and 2 bases from J, the junction kept 3 bases outside the gene matches. CDR1 is SGHVS and CDR2 is FQNEAQ in the germline V gene. The CDR3 nucleotides read TGTGCCAGCAGCTTAGGGGGGACAGGGACCTACGAGCAGTACTTC. As protein: CASSLGGTGTYEQYF.

The rearrangement links TRBV27 to TRBJ1-4; D not resolved. CDR1 and CDR2 (germline): MNHEY, SMNVEV (reference sequence). The length of the CDR3 is 15 residues. V was clipped by 8 bases and J by 6 bases, with 19 bases between them. The CDR3 DNA reads TGTGCCAGCGGCACTACTCTGGACCCGTATGAAAAACTGTTTTTT. It encodes CASGTTLDPYEKLFF.

The CDR3 loop is CASSPPVPANTEAFF. DNA of the CDR3: TGTGCCAGCTCACCACCGGTGCCGGCGAACACTGAAGCTTTCTTT. The rearrangement joins TRBV18 to TRBJ1-1, with D unclear. This CDR3 region has 15 residues. CDR1 is KGHSH and CDR2 is LQKENI in the germline V gene. Trimming left V 0 bases short and J 1 base short, with 9 bases between.

The rearrangement links TRBV5-1 to TRBJ2-1; 12 bases map to TRBD2. Trimming at V came to 3 bases and at J to 6 bases, leaving 1 base not matched to a gene. Germline CDR1 and CDR2: SGHRS and YFSETQ. This CDR3 has 14 residues. The CDR3 loop is CASSWGLAGNEQFF. In DNA, the CDR3 is TGCGCCAGCAGCTGGGGACTAGCGGGCAATGAGCAGTTCTTC.

V is TRBV19 and J is TRBJ2-7; tentatively, D is TRBD2 (6 bases). In germline, CDR1 is LNHDA, CDR2 SQIVND (reference sequence). CDR3 length: 15 residues. The V end was cut by 5 bases, the J end by 0 bases, with 14 bases between. The CDR3 loop is CASSPAGRSSYEQYF. The CDR3 DNA reads TGTGCCAGTAGTCCTGCGGGAAGAAGCTCCTACGAGCAGTACTTC. The variable domain in full, completed from reference TRBV19 and TRBJ2-7, reads DGGITQSPKYLFRKEGQNVTLSCEQNLNHDAMYWYRQDPGQGLRLIYYSQIVNDFQKGDIAEGYSVSREKKESFPLTVTSAQKNPTAFYLCASSPAGRSSYEQYFGPGTRLTVT.

The J gene is TRBJ2-5, the V gene TRBV28; D gene unclear. The CDR3 runs to 14 residues. Germline V gives CDR1 MDHEN, CDR2 SYDVKM. Trimming shortened V by 7 bases and J by 0 bases, and 12 bases separated the two germline ends. The CDR3 DNA reads as TGTGCCAGCAATTCACCAGAGTACCAAGAGACCCAGTACTTC. It yields the protein CASNSPEYQETQYF. The full variable domain, rest sourced from reference TRBV28 and TRBJ2-5, is DVKVTQSSRYLVKRTGEKVFLECVQDMDHENMFWYRQDPGLGLRLIYFSYDVKMKEKGDIPEGYSVSREKKERFSLILESASTNQTSMYLCASNSPEYQETQYFGPGTRLLVL.

The chain joins TRBV28 to TRBJ2-1; TRBD2 might be the D (5 bases). The CDR3 has 15 residues. Trimming cost V 7 bases and J 7 bases, with 20 bases left between them. Germline CDR1 and CDR2: MDHEN and SYDVKM. The CDR3 sequence: CASTTAPGELNEQFF. CDR3 DNA sequence: TGTGCCAGCACTACGGCACCTGGGGAGCTAAATGAGCAGTTCTTC.

The genes are TRBV7-3 and TRBJ1-5, with TRBD1 as a possible D gene (5 bases). There are 15 residues in the CDR3. Per the germline V gene, CDR1 is SGHTA and CDR2 is FQGTGA. Trimming removed 5 bases at V and 1 base at J, with 12 bases between. The chain's CDR3 is CASSVTAGSNQPQHF. Written as DNA, the CDR3 is TGTGCCAGCAGCGTGACAGCAGGGAGCAATCAGCCCCAGCATTTT.

The chain employs TRBV2 and TRBJ2-7; 7 bases match TRBD2. Germline V gene lookup returns CDR1 SNHLY and CDR2 FYNNEI. The CDR3 is made up of 15 amino acids. V gave up 2 bases and J gave up 2 bases; unmatched junction bases: 6. Here the CDR3 reads CASSEFLAATYEQYF. The CDR3 coding sequence is TGTGCCAGCAGTGAATTCCTAGCGGCTACCTACGAGCAGTACTTC.

This sequence joins TRBV4-1 and TRBJ1-1; TRBD1 is a possible D gene (6 bases). Trimming took 0 bases from V and 3 from J, leaving 26 bases between them. Germline V lookup: CDR1 MGHRA, CDR2 YSYEKL. This CDR3 contains 20 residues. Here the CDR3 DNA reads TGCGCCAGCAGCCAAGATCGATGGGTGAGCCCCCGGGGGGCTTACACTGAAGCTTTCTTT. Protein sequence: CASSQDRWVSPRGAYTEAFF.

The rearrangement joins TRBV7-9 to TRBJ2-1; 7 nucleotides line up with TRBD1. The V gene's germline CDR1 is SEHNR and CDR2 FQNEAQ (reference sequence). The CDR3 totals 15 residues. Trimming took 5 bases from V and 7 from J; bases not matched to a gene: 11. The chain's CDR3 is CASSPAGTEGNEQFF. The DNA of the CDR3 is TGTGCCAGCAGCCCCGCCGGGACAGAGGGGAATGAGCAGTTCTTC.

V gene TRBV6-6 combines with J gene TRBJ2-1; 10 nucleotides line up with TRBD2. The germline V gene encodes CDR1 MNHNY and CDR2 SVGAGI (reference sequence). The CDR3 consists of 15 residues. J gave up 5 bases and V 5 bases, and 6 bases lay outside the gene matches. The CDR3 sequence is CASSEGLAYHNEQFF. DNA for the CDR3: TGTGCCAGCAGTGAGGGACTAGCGTACCACAATGAGCAGTTCTTC.

This chain connects TRBV7-9 to TRBJ2-7; D call uncertain. Germline V gene sequence: CDR1 SEHNR, CDR2 FQNEAQ (reference sequence). The CDR3 is 11 amino acids. Trimming removed 1 base from V and 6 bases from J, with 4 bases in between. Here the CDR3 DNA reads TGTGCCAGCAGCTTAGGGGTCGAGCAGTACTTC. Translating it yields CASSLGVEQYF.

The genes are TRBV6-5 and TRBJ1-6; D is ambiguous. The germline CDR1 and CDR2 sequences are MNHEY and SVGAGI. The CDR3 loop spans 14 amino acids. Trimming shortened V by 7 bases and J by 0 bases, and 7 bases separated the two germline ends. CDR3 DNA: TGTGCCAGCATGGGGAGCTCCTATAATTCACCCCTCCACTTT. It is translated as CASMGSSYNSPLHF.

V and J are TRBV19 and TRBJ1-5, with no clear D. The length of the CDR3 is 15 residues. CDR1 and CDR2 from the germline V gene are LNHDA and SQIVND (reference sequence). V lost 7 bases, J lost 2 bases, and 15 bases lay in between. The CDR3 sequence: CASTTPGVGNQPQHF. The CDR3 DNA reads TGTGCCAGTACCACCCCGGGCGTGGGCAATCAGCCCCAGCATTTT.